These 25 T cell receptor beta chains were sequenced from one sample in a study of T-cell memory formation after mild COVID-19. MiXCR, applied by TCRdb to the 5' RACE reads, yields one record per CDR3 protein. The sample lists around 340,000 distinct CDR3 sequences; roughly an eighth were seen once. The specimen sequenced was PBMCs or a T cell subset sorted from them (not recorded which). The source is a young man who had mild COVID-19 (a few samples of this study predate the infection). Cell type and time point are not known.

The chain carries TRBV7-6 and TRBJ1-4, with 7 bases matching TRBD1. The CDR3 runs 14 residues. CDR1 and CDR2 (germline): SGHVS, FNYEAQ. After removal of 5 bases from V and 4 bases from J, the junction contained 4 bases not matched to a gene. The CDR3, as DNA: TGTGCCAGCAGCAGGGACAGATTTAATGAAAAACTGTTTTTT. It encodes CASSRDRFNEKLFF.

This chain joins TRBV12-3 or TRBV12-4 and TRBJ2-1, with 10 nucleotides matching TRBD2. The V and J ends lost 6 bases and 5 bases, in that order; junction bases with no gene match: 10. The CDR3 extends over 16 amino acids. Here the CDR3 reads CASSHPLAGVDNEQFF. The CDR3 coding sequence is TGTGCCAGCAGCCACCCCCTAGCGGGGGTCGACAATGAGCAGTTCTTC.

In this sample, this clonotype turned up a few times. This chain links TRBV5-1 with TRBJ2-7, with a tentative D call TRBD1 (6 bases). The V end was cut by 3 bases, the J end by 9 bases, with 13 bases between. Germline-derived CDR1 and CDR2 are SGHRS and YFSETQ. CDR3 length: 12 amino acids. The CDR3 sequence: CASSSDRISQYF. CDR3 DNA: TGCGCCAGCAGCTCAGACAGGATTTCGCAGTACTTC.

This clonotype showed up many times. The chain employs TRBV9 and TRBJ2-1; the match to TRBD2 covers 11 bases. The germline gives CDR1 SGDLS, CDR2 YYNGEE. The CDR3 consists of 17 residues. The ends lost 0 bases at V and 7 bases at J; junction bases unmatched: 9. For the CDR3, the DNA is TGTGCCAGCAGCGTAGGGATAGCGGGGGGGCCGAGTAATGAGCAGTTCTTC. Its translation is CASSVGIAGGPSNEQFF. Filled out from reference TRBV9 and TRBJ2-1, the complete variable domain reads DSGVTQTPKHLITATGQRVTLRCSPRSGDLSVYWYQQSLDQGLQFLIQYYNGEERAKGNILERFSAQQFPDLHSELNLSSLELGDSALYFCASSVGIAGGPSNEQFFGPGTRLTVL.

The CDR3: CSARSSGGTDTQYF. CDR3 sequence (DNA): TGCAGTGCTAGATCTAGCGGGGGGACAGATACGCAGTATTTT. V gene TRBV20-1 combines with J gene TRBJ2-3, with 11 positions matching TRBD2. The CDR3 has 14 amino acids. Trimming cost V 2 bases and J 3 bases; bases outside gene matches: 1. The V gene's germline CDR1 is DFQATT and CDR2 SNEGSKA (reference sequence).

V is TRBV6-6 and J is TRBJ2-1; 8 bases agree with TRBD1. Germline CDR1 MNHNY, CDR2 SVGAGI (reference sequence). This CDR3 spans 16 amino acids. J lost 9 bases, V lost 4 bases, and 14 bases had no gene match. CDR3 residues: CASSFRTGSRPIEQFF. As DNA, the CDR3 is TGTGCCAGCAGTTTCAGGACAGGGTCGAGACCAATTGAGCAGTTCTTC.

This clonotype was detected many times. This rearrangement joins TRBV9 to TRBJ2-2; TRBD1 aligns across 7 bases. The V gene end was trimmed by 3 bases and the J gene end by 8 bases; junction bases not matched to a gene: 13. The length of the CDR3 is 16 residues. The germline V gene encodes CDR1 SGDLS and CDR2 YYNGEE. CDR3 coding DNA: TGTGCCAGCAGCGACAACGCGATGAGGGGGCAGGGGGAGCTGTTTTTT. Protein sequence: CASSDNAMRGQGELFF.

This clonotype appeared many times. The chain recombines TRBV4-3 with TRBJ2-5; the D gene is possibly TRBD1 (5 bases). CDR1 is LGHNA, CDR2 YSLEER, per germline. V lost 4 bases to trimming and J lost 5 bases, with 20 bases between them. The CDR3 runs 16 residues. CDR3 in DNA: TGCGCCAGCAGCCCAGGGAATGGGCGAACGTATGAGACCCAGTACTTC. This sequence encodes CASSPGNGRTYETQYF.

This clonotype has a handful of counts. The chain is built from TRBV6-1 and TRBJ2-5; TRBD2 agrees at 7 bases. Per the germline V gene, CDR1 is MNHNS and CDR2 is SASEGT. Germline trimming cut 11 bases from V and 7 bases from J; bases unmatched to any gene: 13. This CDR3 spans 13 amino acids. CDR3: CASADGGIGTQYF. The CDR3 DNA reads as TGTGCCTCCGCGGACGGGGGGATAGGGACCCAGTACTTC.

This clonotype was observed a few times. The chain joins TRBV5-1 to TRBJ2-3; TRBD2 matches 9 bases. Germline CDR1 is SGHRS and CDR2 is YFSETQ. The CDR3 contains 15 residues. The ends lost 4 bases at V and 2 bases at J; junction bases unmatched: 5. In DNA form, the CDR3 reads TGCGCCAGCAGCGGGGCGGGGGGGACCACAGATACGCAGTATTTT. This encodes CASSGAGGTTDTQYF.

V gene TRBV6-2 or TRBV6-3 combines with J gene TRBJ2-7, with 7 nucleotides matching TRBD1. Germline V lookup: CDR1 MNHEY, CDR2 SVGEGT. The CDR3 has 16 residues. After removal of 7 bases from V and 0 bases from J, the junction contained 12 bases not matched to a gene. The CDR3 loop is CASTRQGGGSSYEQYV. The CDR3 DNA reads TGTGCCAGCACCCGACAGGGCGGAGGTAGCTCCTACGAGCAGTACGTC.

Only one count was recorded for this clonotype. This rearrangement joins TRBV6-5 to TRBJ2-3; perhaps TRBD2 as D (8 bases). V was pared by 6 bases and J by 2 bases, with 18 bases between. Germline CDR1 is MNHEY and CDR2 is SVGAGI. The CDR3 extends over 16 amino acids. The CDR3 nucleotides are TGTGCCAGCAGCCGGGGGGGTGACAGGGCCACAGATACGCAGTATTTT. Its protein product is CASSRGGDRATDTQYF.

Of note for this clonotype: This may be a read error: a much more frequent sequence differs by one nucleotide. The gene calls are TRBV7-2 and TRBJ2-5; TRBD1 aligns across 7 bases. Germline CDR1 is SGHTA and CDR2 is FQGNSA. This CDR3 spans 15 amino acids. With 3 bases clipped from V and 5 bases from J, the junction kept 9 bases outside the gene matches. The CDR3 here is CASSFNRGPGETQYF. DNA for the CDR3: TGTGCCAGCAGCTTTAATAGGGGGCCCGGGGAGACCCAGTACTTC.

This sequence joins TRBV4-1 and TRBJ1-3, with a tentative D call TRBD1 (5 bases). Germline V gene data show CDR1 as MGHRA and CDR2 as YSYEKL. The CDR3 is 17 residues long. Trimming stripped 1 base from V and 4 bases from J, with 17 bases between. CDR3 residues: CASSQVGRGPRGNTIYF. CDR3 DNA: TGCGCCAGCAGCCAAGTAGGAAGGGGCCCGAGGGGAAACACCATATATTTT.

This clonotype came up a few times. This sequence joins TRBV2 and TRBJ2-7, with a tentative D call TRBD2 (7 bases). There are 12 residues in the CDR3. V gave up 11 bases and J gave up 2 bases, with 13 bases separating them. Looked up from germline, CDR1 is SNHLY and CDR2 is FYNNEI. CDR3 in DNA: TGTGCCGGGGGGGGACACCCCTACGAGCAGTACTTC. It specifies CAGGGHPYEQYF.

CDR3 amino acids: CASSEGGAGAVNEQFF. The CDR3, as DNA: TGTGCCAGCAGTGAAGGAGGAGCGGGGGCTGTAAATGAGCAGTTCTTC. The chain has TRBV25-1 and TRBJ2-1; 8 bases map to TRBD2. The germline CDR1 and CDR2 sequences are MGHDK and SYGVNS. V lost 2 bases and J lost 7; bases outside the gene matches: 10. There are 16 residues in the CDR3. Based on the CDR3 plus reference TRBV25-1 and TRBJ2-1, the full variable domain is EADIYQTPRYLVIGTGKKITLECSQTMGHDKMYWYQQDPGMELHLIHYSYGVNSTEKGDLSSESTVSRIRTEHFPLTLESARPSHTSQYLCASSEGGAGAVNEQFFGPGTRLTVL.

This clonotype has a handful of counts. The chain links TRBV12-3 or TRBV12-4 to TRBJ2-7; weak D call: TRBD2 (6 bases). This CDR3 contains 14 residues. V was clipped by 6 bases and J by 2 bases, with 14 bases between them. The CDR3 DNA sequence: TGTGCCAGCAGACCGGAGGGGCTAACCTACGAGCAGTACTTC. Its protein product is CASRPEGLTYEQYF.

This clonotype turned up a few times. The CDR3 nucleotides read TGTGCCAGCAGCGTAGGCGGGGGCATGGAGCAGTTCTTC. Translation gives CASSVGGGMEQFF. The chain combines TRBV9 with TRBJ2-1, with a possible D match to TRBD2 (7 bases). Between the trimmed V and J ends, which lost 0 bases and 10 bases, there was a span of 11 bases. Germline V gene lookup returns CDR1 SGDLS and CDR2 YYNGEE. The CDR3 is made up of 13 amino acids.

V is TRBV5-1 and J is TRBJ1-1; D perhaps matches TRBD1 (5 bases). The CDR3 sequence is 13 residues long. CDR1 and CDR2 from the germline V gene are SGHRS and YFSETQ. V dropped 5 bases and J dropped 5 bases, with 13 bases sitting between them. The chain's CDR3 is CASSEPGQTEAFF. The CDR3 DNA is TGCGCCAGCAGTGAACCGGGGCAGACTGAAGCTTTCTTT.

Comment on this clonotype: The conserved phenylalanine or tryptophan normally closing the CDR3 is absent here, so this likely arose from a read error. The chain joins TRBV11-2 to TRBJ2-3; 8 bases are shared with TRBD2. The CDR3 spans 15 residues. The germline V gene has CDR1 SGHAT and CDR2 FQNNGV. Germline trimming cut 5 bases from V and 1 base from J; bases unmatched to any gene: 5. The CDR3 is CASSPGRGGTDTQYL. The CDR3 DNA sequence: TGTGCCAGCAGCCCCGGGCGGGGGGGCACAGATACGCAGTATCTT.

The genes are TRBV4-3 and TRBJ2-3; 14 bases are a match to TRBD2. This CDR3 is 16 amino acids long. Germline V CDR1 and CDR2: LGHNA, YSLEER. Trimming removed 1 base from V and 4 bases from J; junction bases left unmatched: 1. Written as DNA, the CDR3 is TGCGCCAGCAGCCAAGCGACTAGCGGGGGGGCAGATACGCAGTATTTT. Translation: CASSQATSGGADTQYF.

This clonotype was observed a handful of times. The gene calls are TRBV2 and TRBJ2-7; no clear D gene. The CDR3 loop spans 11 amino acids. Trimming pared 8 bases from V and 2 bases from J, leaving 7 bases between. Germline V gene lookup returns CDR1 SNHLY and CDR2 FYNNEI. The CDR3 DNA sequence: TGTGCCAGCTCAGACCCCTACGAGCAGTACTTC. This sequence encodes CASSDPYEQYF.

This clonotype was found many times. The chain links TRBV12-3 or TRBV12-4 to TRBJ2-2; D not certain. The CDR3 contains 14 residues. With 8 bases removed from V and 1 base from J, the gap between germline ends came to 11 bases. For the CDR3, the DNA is TGTGCCAGCTCTACGCACAGGAACACCGGGGAGCTGTTTTTT. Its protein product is CASSTHRNTGELFF.

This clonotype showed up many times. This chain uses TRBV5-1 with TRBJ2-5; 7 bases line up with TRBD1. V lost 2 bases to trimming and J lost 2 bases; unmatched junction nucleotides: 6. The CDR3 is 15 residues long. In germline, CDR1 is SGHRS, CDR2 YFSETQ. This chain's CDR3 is CASSFSPGQQETQYF. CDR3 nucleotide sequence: TGCGCCAGCAGCTTTTCGCCGGGACAGCAAGAGACCCAGTACTTC.

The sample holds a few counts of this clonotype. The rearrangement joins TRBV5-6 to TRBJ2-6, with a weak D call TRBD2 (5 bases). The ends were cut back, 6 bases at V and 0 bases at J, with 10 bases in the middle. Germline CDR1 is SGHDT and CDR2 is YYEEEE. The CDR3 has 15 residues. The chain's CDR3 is CASIARGSGANVLTF. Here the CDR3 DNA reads TGTGCCAGCATCGCCCGGGGCTCTGGGGCCAACGTCCTGACTTTC.